One sample yielded the 8 T cell receptor beta chains listed below, sequenced in a study of identical twins. TCRdb re-called the 5' RACE reads through MiXCR, storing one row per CDR3 protein. In the table there are 750,000 to 950,000 distinct CDR3 sequences, roughly an eighth of which are singletons. This same sample was also taken into another study, of yellow fever vaccine responses in identical twins.

Sequencing input: PBMCs. The source is a woman between 18 and 29 years old in good health.

V gene TRBV7-9 combines with J gene TRBJ2-3, with TRBD2 matching 8 bases. The CDR3 extends over 16 amino acids. Germline loops: CDR1 SEHNR, CDR2 FQNEAQ (reference sequence). The trim removed 6 bases at V and 1 base at J, leaving 9 bases unmatched. CDR3 sequence (DNA): TGTGCCAGCAGAGACAAATCGGGGGGGGGCACAGATACGCAGTATTTT. As protein: CASRDKSGGGTDTQYF.

The V and J genes are TRBV12-3 or TRBV12-4 and TRBJ2-7; 9 bases are a match to TRBD1. The CDR3 length is 13 residues. Trimming took 6 bases from V and 6 from J; bases not matched to a gene: 6. CDR3 in amino acids: CASSGQGMGEQYF. The CDR3 coding sequence is TGTGCCAGCAGCGGACAGGGGATGGGCGAGCAGTACTTC.

The genes are TRBV6-1 and TRBJ2-1; 9 nucleotides agree with TRBD1. Per germline, CDR1 MNHNS and CDR2 SASEGT. This CDR3 has 14 amino acids. V shed 5 bases and J 7 bases; nucleotides not matched to a gene: 6. The DNA for the CDR3 is TGTGCCAGCAGTAGAGCCGGACAGGGGAATGAGCAGTTCTTC. It codes for CASSRAGQGNEQFF.

V gene TRBV12-3 or TRBV12-4 combines with J gene TRBJ2-3; TRBD2 agrees at 8 bases. This CDR3 has 16 amino acids. The V and J ends lost 5 bases and 3 bases, in that order; junction bases with no gene match: 10. In nucleotides, the CDR3 is TGTGCCAGCAGTCATCGTAGCGGGATAAGGACAGATACGCAGTATTTT. Its protein product is CASSHRSGIRTDTQYF.

The chain links TRBV5-1 to TRBJ2-1; 14 bases line up with TRBD2. Germline V gene lookup returns CDR1 SGHRS and CDR2 YFSETQ. V lost 4 bases and J lost 8; bases outside the gene matches: 8. The CDR3 has 16 residues. The chain's CDR3 is CASSVMTSGGVHEQFF. CDR3 DNA sequence: TGCGCCAGCAGCGTAATGACTAGCGGGGGGGTACATGAGCAGTTCTTC.

This chain uses TRBV14 with TRBJ2-1; D unresolved. Germline-derived CDR1 and CDR2 are SGHDN and FVKESK. The CDR3 totals 14 residues. Trimming removed 2 bases from V and 5 bases from J, with 10 bases in between. CDR3 DNA sequence: TGTGCCAGCAGCCAACGCCCCTTAAACAATGAGCAGTTCTTC. This codes for CASSQRPLNNEQFF.

This clonotype was counted at least ten times. The chain combines TRBV19 with TRBJ2-1; 7 bases are a match to TRBD1. Germline CDR1 and CDR2: LNHDA and SQIVND (reference sequence). V gave up 4 bases and J gave up 5 bases; unmatched junction bases: 2. This CDR3 contains 13 residues. CDR3 amino acids: CASSRTGNNEQFF. The CDR3 DNA sequence: TGTGCCAGTAGTAGGACAGGAAACAATGAGCAGTTCTTC. The whole variable domain, filled in from reference TRBV19 and TRBJ2-1, reads DGGITQSPKYLFRKEGQNVTLSCEQNLNHDAMYWYRQDPGQGLRLIYYSQIVNDFQKGDIAEGYSVSREKKESFPLTVTSAQKNPTAFYLCASSRTGNNEQFFGPGTRLTVL.

The chain has TRBV20-1 and TRBJ2-1; D is possibly TRBD2 (5 bases). The germline CDR1 and CDR2 sequences are DFQATT and SNEGSKA (reference sequence). V was trimmed by 6 bases and J by 0 bases, leaving 15 bases between them. The CDR3 length is 15 residues. The DNA for the CDR3 is TGCAGTGCCGACCATAGCGCAAACTCCTACAATGAGCAGTTCTTC. The encoded protein is CSADHSANSYNEQFF.